Listed below are T cell receptor beta chains from one sample, sequenced in a study of T cell responses to AZD1222 COVID-19 vaccine. Produced via immunoSEQ multiplex PCR; TCRdb's table is partial and in-frame only. The sample shows around 110,000 clones, 80% to 90% of them seen only once. Sample: peripheral blood, taken on day 0 of AZD1222 vaccination. The source is an adult in good health. Each CDR3 is given with its conserved first and last residue. Each record gives: CDR3 length, clone size, V gene, D gene, J gene, CDR3 protein, CDR3 DNA. A D gene is named only where the DNA matches it firmly. Only some rows state a clone size, as once, few, many or a class for expanded clones.

length: 13; size: .; V: TRBV2; D: .; J: TRBJ2-2; CDR3: CASRQEFTGELFF; DNA: TGTGCCAGCCGACAGGAGTTCACCGGGGAGCTGTTTTTT
length: 12; size: .; V: TRBV5-1; D: .; J: TRBJ2-7; CDR3: CASSLDRFTWYF; DNA: TGCGCCAGCAGCTTGGATCGGTTTACGTGGTACTTC
length: 14; size: .; V: TRBV5-1; D: .; J: TRBJ1-1; CDR3: CASSLGAGNTEAFF; DNA: TGCGCCAGCAGCTTGGGGGCCGGGAACACTGAAGCTTTCTTT
length: 16; size: .; V: TRBV4-1; D: .; J: TRBJ2-6; CDR3: CASSQDPGTGANVLTF; DNA: TGCGCCAGCAGCCAAGATCCGGGGACCGGGGCCAACGTCCTGACTTTC
length: 15; size: .; V: TRBV27; D: .; J: TRBJ1-3; CDR3: CASSSTGSFGHTIYF; DNA: TGTGCCAGCAGTTCCACCGGGTCATTTGGCCACACCATATATTTT
length: 15; size: .; V: TRBV28; D: TRBD1; J: TRBJ1-6; CDR3: CASRSGTGYNSPLHF; DNA: TGTGCCAGCAGGTCCGGGACAGGCTATAATTCACCCCTCCACTTT
length: 18; size: .; V: TRBV5-5; D: .; J: TRBJ2-7; CDR3: CASSLGSGSLAHSYEQYF; DNA: TGTGCCAGCAGCTTGGGTTCGGGAAGTTTAGCCCACTCCTACGAGCAGTACTTC
length: 13; size: .; V: TRBV27; D: .; J: TRBJ1-1; CDR3: CASRSGAITEAFF; DNA: TGTGCCAGCAGGTCGGGGGCGATCACTGAAGCTTTCTTT
length: 17; size: few; V: TRBV19; D: TRBD2; J: TRBJ2-1; CDR3: CASSISPGGPAYNEQFF; DNA: TGTGCCAGTAGTATCTCCCCGGGAGGGCCGGCCTACAATGAGCAGTTCTTC
length: 16; size: .; V: TRBV28; D: TRBD1; J: TRBJ1-5; CDR3: CASSLFGRGGPQPQHF; DNA: TGTGCCAGCAGTTTATTTGGCAGGGGGGGTCCTCAGCCCCAGCATTTT
length: 13; size: .; V: TRBV7-2; D: .; J: TRBJ2-2; CDR3: CASSLENTGELFF; DNA: TGTGCCAGCAGCTTAGAGAACACCGGGGAGCTGTTTTTT
length: 14; size: .; V: TRBV27; D: .; J: TRBJ2-7; CDR3: CASRGLSNSYEQYF; DNA: TGTGCCAGCAGGGGCCTCTCTAATTCCTACGAGCAGTACTTC
length: 12; size: .; V: TRBV28; D: .; J: TRBJ2-7; CDR3: CASSLPGVEQYF; DNA: TGTGCCAGCAGTCTCCCTGGGGTAGAGCAGTACTTC
length: 15; size: .; V: TRBV11-3; D: TRBD2; J: TRBJ2-3; CDR3: CASSPGGGTTDTQYF; DNA: TGTGCCAGCAGCCCTGGGGGGGGGACCACAGATACGCAGTATTTT
length: 13; size: .; V: TRBV11-1; D: .; J: TRBJ1-1; CDR3: CASSRRGNTEAFF; DNA: TGTGCCAGCAGCCGCAGGGGGAACACTGAAGCTTTCTTT
length: 15; size: .; V: TRBV18; D: .; J: TRBJ2-7; CDR3: CASSPPIQGSHEQYF; DNA: TGTGCCAGCTCACCACCCATACAGGGTTCCCACGAGCAGTACTTC
length: 13; size: .; V: TRBV4-1; D: .; J: TRBJ2-3; CDR3: CASSQVGAGTQYF; DNA: TGCGCCAGCAGCCAAGTGGGGGCAGGTACGCAGTATTTT
length: 15; size: once; V: TRBV27; D: .; J: TRBJ2-2; CDR3: CASSSYRANTGELFF; DNA: TGTGCCAGCAGTTCGTACAGGGCGAACACCGGGGAGCTGTTTTTT
length: 17; size: .; V: TRBV6-2/TRBV6-3; D: .; J: TRBJ1-1; CDR3: CASSYSTRQPPIGEAFF; DNA: TGTGCCAGCAGTTACTCGACGAGACAGCCGCCTATCGGTGAAGCTTTCTTT
length: 13; size: .; V: TRBV10-3; D: .; J: TRBJ1-4; CDR3: CATTGERGEKLFF; DNA: TGTGCCACCACCGGGGAAAGGGGGGAAAAACTGTTTTTT
length: 15; size: .; V: TRBV18; D: .; J: TRBJ1-2; CDR3: CASSPGLAGNYGYTF; DNA: TGTGCCAGCTCACCTGGCTTGGCGGGAAACTATGGCTACACCTTC
length: 14; size: .; V: TRBV7-9; D: .; J: TRBJ2-2; CDR3: CASSPDWNTGELFF; DNA: TGTGCCAGCAGCCCGGACTGGAACACCGGGGAGCTGTTTTTT